This is a list of T cell receptor beta chains from one sample in a study of shared clonotypes between healthy human individuals. This table comes from immunoSEQ multiplex PCR, and its TCRdb copy is limited to in-frame clones, with some not included. The sample lists 400,000 to 600,000 clones; roughly 79% were seen once. The sequencing sample was made of PBMCs. These receptors all stem from a woman in her 40s in good health. Some clones in this sample may be carry-over from other donors' samples. The CDR3 runs from the conserved cysteine through the conserved F or W. Fields, in order: D gene, V gene, J gene, clone size, CDR3 DNA, CDR3 protein. D genes are given only for firm matches. Clone size is shown for a subset of rows, as once, few, many or a class of expanded clone.

.	TRBV9	TRBJ2-7	.	TGTGCCAGCAGCGTAGGTGCTAGCCCTTCCTACGAGCAGTACTTC	CASSVGASPSYEQYF
.	TRBV6-1	TRBJ1-6	.	TGTGCCAGCAGCGGGGATAATTCACCCCTCCACTTT	CASSGDNSPLHF
TRBD2	TRBV7-8	TRBJ2-3	.	TGTGCCAGCAGCTCGGGAGGGAGCGGGACAGATACGCAGTATTTT	CASSSGGSGTDTQYF
.	TRBV19	TRBJ2-6	.	TGTGCCAGTAGTATTGGCACCCTTTTTACCAACGTCCTGACTTTC	CASSIGTLFTNVLTF
TRBD2	TRBV7-9	TRBJ2-3	.	TGTGCCAGCAGCTTAGTTTGGACTAGCGGAGCAGATACGCAGTATTTT	CASSLVWTSGADTQYF
.	TRBV2	TRBJ2-7	.	TGTGCCAGCAGTGAGCAGGGTTTCGAGCAGTACTTC	CASSEQGFEQYF
.	TRBV9	TRBJ1-4	.	TGTGCCAGCAGCGTGGGCGGCGCAACTAATGAAAAACTGTTTTTT	CASSVGGATNEKLFF
.	TRBV27	TRBJ2-3	.	TGTGCCAGCACCTCCAGGTTCCGAGATACGCAGTATTTT	CASTSRFRDTQYF
.	TRBV5-6	TRBJ2-5	.	TGTGCCAGCAGTCCGGGGGAAGTAGAGACCCAGTACTTC	CASSPGEVETQYF
TRBD1	TRBV11-2	TRBJ2-7	.	TGTGCCAGCAGCTTAGCTGGACAGGTTTACGAGCAGTACTTC	CASSLAGQVYEQYF
.	TRBV30	TRBJ1-1	few	TGTGCCTGGGAGACAGCGACAGAAGCTTTCTTT	CAWETATEAFF
.	TRBV13	TRBJ1-4	.	TGTGCCAGCAGCTCTTCGGACAGAAAGAATGAAAAACTGTTTTTT	CASSSSDRKNEKLFF
TRBD1	TRBV7-3	TRBJ1-1	.	TGTGCCAGCCAGGGACAGGGAACTACTGAAGCTTTCTTT	CASQGQGTTEAFF
.	TRBV6-1	TRBJ1-2	.	TGTGCCAGCAGGATGGGTGGCTACACCTTC	CASRMGGYTF
TRBD2	TRBV10-2	TRBJ2-1	.	TGCGCCAGCAAAGGAGAAGCGGGGACTTTGGGTGGGCAGTTCTTC	CASKGEAGTLGGQFF
TRBD1	TRBV5-1	TRBJ2-5	.	TGCGCCAGCAGCTTGGCGGACAGGGAGGAGACCCAGTACTTC	CASSLADREETQYF
TRBD1	TRBV28	TRBJ2-1	.	TGTGCCAGCACTACAGGGGTCAATGAGCAGTTCTTC	CASTTGVNEQFF
.	TRBV5-1	TRBJ2-5	.	TGCGCCAGCAGCTTGGGACAGGGAGGTAAAGAGACCCAGTACTTC	CASSLGQGGKETQYF
.	TRBV21-1	TRBJ2-3	.	TGTGCCAGCAGCAAAGCGCTTTTTCGGGGGGCCTACACAGATACGCAGTATTTT	CASSKALFRGAYTDTQYF
.	TRBV28	TRBJ2-7	.	TGTGCCAGCAGTTTATACAGCTACGAGCAGTACTTC	CASSLYSYEQYF
.	TRBV18	TRBJ2-6	.	TGTGCCAGCTACCTACGGGGGGCCAACGTCCTGACTTTC	CASYLRGANVLTF
.	TRBV7-9	TRBJ2-1	.	TGTGCCAGCAGCTTATGGGTTGACAATGAGCAGTTCTTC	CASSLWVDNEQFF
.	TRBV14	TRBJ1-2	.	TGTGCCAGCAGCCAAGGAAAAGGGTTGAGCTACACCTTC	CASSQGKGLSYTF
.	TRBV5-4	TRBJ2-5	.	TGTGCCAGCAGCTCGGGGGGGTCGACAGGGAGGGTCCAAGAGACCCAGTACTTC	CASSSGGSTGRVQETQYF
.	TRBV4-2	TRBJ2-7	once	TGTGCCAGCAGCCAAGACCGTTACGAGCAGTACTTC	CASSQDRYEQYF
.	TRBV7-9	TRBJ1-1	.	TGTGCCAGCAGCCAAGGGGGGAACACTGAAGCTTTCTTT	CASSQGGNTEAFF
TRBD1	TRBV4-2	TRBJ2-1	.	TGTGCCAGCAGCCAACCTGTGAGACAGGGCTTTAATGAGCAGTTCTTC	CASSQPVRQGFNEQFF
.	TRBV21-1	TRBJ1-2	few	TGTGCCAGCAGCAAGTTTATTAATGGCTACACCTTC	CASSKFINGYTF
.	TRBV28	TRBJ2-3	.	TGTGCCAGCACCACTAGCAGTGATACGCAGTATTTT	CASTTSSDTQYF
TRBD1	TRBV27	TRBJ1-2	.	TGTGCCAGCAGTCCGTTAGGCTTGGACAGGGGGCTTGGACCGGGTGGGGGCTACACCTTC	CASSPLGLDRGLGPGGGYTF
.	TRBV7-3	TRBJ2-1	once	TGTGCCAGCGGGGCCAACTCCTACAATGAGCAGTTCTTC	CASGANSYNEQFF
.	TRBV7-2	TRBJ2-1	.	TGTGCCAGCAGCCTAACCCTGAGGGGTGAGCAGTTCTTC	CASSLTLRGEQFF
TRBD1	TRBV2	TRBJ2-5	.	TGTGCCAGCAGTGAGACAGTCCCAGGGGGAGAGACCCAGTACTTC	CASSETVPGGETQYF
.	TRBV7-3	TRBJ1-1	.	TGTGCCAGCAGCTTAAATGTGAACACTGAAGCTTTCTTT	CASSLNVNTEAFF
TRBD2	TRBV5-1	TRBJ2-7	.	TGCGCCAGCAGCGAACTAGCGGGACTTGAGCAGTACTTC	CASSELAGLEQYF
.	TRBV19	TRBJ2-7	.	TGTGCCAGTAGTATAGACCAGGCCCCCTACGAGCAGTACTTC	CASSIDQAPYEQYF
.	TRBV19	TRBJ2-7	.	TGTGCCACCCGACTCTACGAGCAGTACTTC	CATRLYEQYF
TRBD1	TRBV27	TRBJ2-7	.	TGTGCCAGCAGTCTAAACAGGGGGACCTACGAGCAGTACTTC	CASSLNRGTYEQYF
TRBD2	TRBV7-2	TRBJ2-5	.	TGTGCCAGCAGCTTAGGGACTAGAGGTCAAGAGACCCAGTACTTC	CASSLGTRGQETQYF
TRBD2	TRBV11-2	TRBJ2-7	.	TGTGCCAGCCGAACTAGCGGGAGGACCTACGAGCAGTACTTC	CASRTSGRTYEQYF
TRBD1	TRBV7-2	TRBJ1-2	.	TGTGCCAGCAGCCTAGGACAGGGATATGGCTACACCTTC	CASSLGQGYGYTF
.	TRBV5-4	TRBJ2-7	.	TGTGCCAGCAGCTCCGGGGGAGGTCGTTACGAGCAGTACTTC	CASSSGGGRYEQYF
TRBD1	TRBV11-2	TRBJ2-7	.	TGTGCCAGCAGCGACCGGGACAGCTCCTACGAGCAGTACTTC	CASSDRDSSYEQYF
.	TRBV30	TRBJ1-4	.	TGTGCCTGGAGTGGGGGTGAAAAACTGTTTTTT	CAWSGGEKLFF